Each of the 28 T cell receptor beta chains below was sequenced from the same sample in a study of blood T cells in healthy people across ages. The authors ran a second PCR of about 7 to 11 cycles using a sample-barcoded 5' primer and a J-beta primer mix. TCRdb re-analysed the 5' RACE reads in MiXCR, keeping a single row per CDR3 protein. The data contain some 940,000 distinct CDR3 sequences, 29% of them seen just once; the ten biggest clones take up 10%. These data also formed part of another study, on T cells of mothers and their children.

Input material: blood. The source of these receptors is a woman aged 40 to 55 in good health.

The chain uses TRBV12-3 or TRBV12-4 and TRBJ1-4; D may be TRBD1 (6 bases). With 6 bases removed from V and 5 bases from J, the gap between germline ends came to 16 bases. The CDR3 spans 15 residues. CDR3 coding DNA: TGTGCCAGCAGGAGACAAGGACAGAACAATGAAAAACTGTTTTTT. As protein: CASRRQGQNNEKLFF.

This clonotype was observed at least ten times. J is TRBJ2-3 and V is TRBV9, with unresolved D. The CDR3 runs 17 residues. The germline V gene encodes CDR1 SGDLS and CDR2 YYNGEE. Trimming stripped 1 base from V and 0 bases from J, with 15 bases between. The CDR3 bases are TGTGCCAGCAGCGTAAGTCACGTACTTTCTAGCACAGATACGCAGTATTTT. Amino acids: CASSVSHVLSSTDTQYF.

This chain's CDR3 is CSARVQEEGTQYF. In DNA, the CDR3 is TGCAGTGCTAGAGTCCAGGAGGAGGGGACCCAGTACTTC. The chain carries TRBV20-1 and TRBJ2-5; tentatively, D is TRBD2 (6 bases). Germline CDR1 DFQATT, CDR2 SNEGSKA (reference sequence). This CDR3 has 13 residues. V lost 1 base and J 7 bases, leaving 13 bases between the germline ends.

The V gene is TRBV7-2, the J gene TRBJ2-1; 12 bases line up with TRBD1. V was clipped by 8 bases and J by 9 bases; unmatched bases: 11. The CDR3 length is 15 residues. Germline lookup yields CDR1 SGHTA and CDR2 FQGNSA. This CDR3 reads CASQPRDRGLSEQFF. In DNA form, the CDR3 reads TGTGCCAGCCAACCCCGGGACAGGGGGCTGAGTGAGCAGTTCTTC.

In its sample, this clonotype was seen many times. J is TRBJ2-1 and V is TRBV6-4; 16 bases agree with TRBD2. V was pared by 4 bases and J by 5 bases, with 2 bases of the junction left unmatched. Germline-derived CDR1 and CDR2 are MRHNA and SNTAGT. The CDR3 has 16 amino acids. The CDR3 nucleotides read TGTGCCAGCAGTGCCGGGACTAGCGGGGGGGACAATGAGCAGTTCTTC. Translated, it gives CASSAGTSGGDNEQFF.

The chain combines TRBV27 with TRBJ1-6; D may be TRBD1 (5 bases). Germline V CDR1 and CDR2: MNHEY, SMNVEV (reference sequence). The CDR3 is 15 amino acids. Trimming left V 3 bases short and J 5 bases short, with 11 bases between. The CDR3 coding sequence is TGTGCCAGCAGTTTGGCGCCGGGACATAATTCACCCCTCCACTTT. This codes for CASSLAPGHNSPLHF.

V is TRBV5-6 and J is TRBJ2-3; D is perhaps TRBD1 (6 bases). The CDR3 consists of 14 residues. The ends were cut back, 4 bases at V and 2 bases at J, with 11 bases in the middle. The germline V gene has CDR1 SGHDT and CDR2 YYEEEE. This CDR3 reads CASSVQGPTDTQYF. The CDR3 DNA is TGTGCCAGCAGCGTCCAGGGGCCCACAGATACGCAGTATTTT. Filled out from reference TRBV5-6 and TRBJ2-3, the complete variable domain reads DAGVTQSPTHLIKTRGQQVTLRCSPKSGHDTVSWYQQALGQGPQFIFQYYEEEERQRGNFPDRFSGHQFPNYSSELNVNALLLGDSALYLCASSVQGPTDTQYFGPGTRLTVL.

This clonotype was counted many times. The chain joins TRBV20-1 to TRBJ1-2; D might be TRBD1 (5 bases). This CDR3 comprises 13 residues. From germline, CDR1 is DFQATT and CDR2 SNEGSKA (reference sequence). Trimming left V 2 bases short and J 5 bases short, with 12 bases between. DNA for the CDR3: TGCAGTGCTAGACATGGACAAAGTTATGGCTACACCTTC. Amino acid sequence: CSARHGQSYGYTF.

V and J are TRBV20-1 and TRBJ2-1; the match to TRBD1 covers 9 bases. Losses at the gene ends were 5 bases for V and 6 bases for J; bases not matched to a gene: 11. Germline lookup yields CDR1 DFQATT and CDR2 SNEGSKA (reference sequence). This CDR3 is 15 amino acids long. The CDR3 region is CSAGMTGGACNEQFF. CDR3 bases: TGCAGTGCTGGGATGACAGGGGGAGCCTGCAATGAGCAGTTCTTC.

Concerning this clonotype itself: This may arise from a read error, as a much more abundant clone is one base away. The rearrangement joins TRBV7-3 to TRBJ2-1; the D gene is possibly TRBD2 (6 bases). The CDR3 sequence is 13 residues long. V lost 5 bases, J lost 8 bases, and 13 bases lay in between. Germline V gives CDR1 SGHTA, CDR2 FQGTGA. The chain's CDR3 is CASSTGLGDEQFF. CDR3 in DNA: TGTGCCAGCAGCACGGGACTGGGCGATGAGCAGTTCTTC.

This clonotype came up many times. The chain joins TRBV7-2 to TRBJ2-7; no clear D. Between the trimmed V and J ends, which lost 0 bases and 2 bases, there was a span of 8 bases. The CDR3 totals 14 residues. Germline CDR1 and CDR2: SGHTA and FQGNSA. For the CDR3, the DNA is TGTGCCAGCAGCTTAGCACCATTCCCCTACGAGCAGTACTTC. Protein sequence: CASSLAPFPYEQYF.

This clonotype was found a few times. The rearrangement uses TRBV7-2 and TRBJ2-2; D is ambiguous. Trimming removed 5 bases at V and 1 base at J, with 8 bases between. The germline CDR1 and CDR2 sequences are SGHTA and FQGNSA. The CDR3 runs 14 residues. The CDR3 sequence is CASSTHGNTGELFF. CDR3 nucleotides: TGTGCCAGCAGCACCCATGGGAACACCGGGGAGCTGTTTTTT.

This clonotype was seen a few times. The chain links TRBV20-1 to TRBJ1-2; 7 nucleotides agree with TRBD1. CDR3 length: 16 residues. The germline CDR1 and CDR2 sequences are DFQATT and SNEGSKA (reference sequence). V shed 7 bases, J shed 5 bases, and the junction held 19 bases outside the gene matches. The CDR3 region is CSGAGDSPAPQYGYTF. In DNA, the CDR3 is TGCAGTGGGGCCGGGGACAGCCCTGCTCCCCAATATGGCTACACCTTC.

This chain links TRBV6-1 with TRBJ2-1; perhaps D is TRBD1 or TRBD2 (6 bases each). Trimming removed 1 base at V and 6 bases at J, with 16 bases between. CDR1 MNHNS and CDR2 SASEGT come from the germline V gene. This CDR3 has 16 residues. The DNA of the CDR3 is TGTGCCAGCAGTGAAGGGTGGGGGGCTGTTCCCAATGAGCAGTTCTTC. Protein: CASSEGWGAVPNEQFF.

In its sample, this clonotype was seen a few times. The genes are TRBV6-5 and TRBJ1-1; the match to TRBD1 covers 9 bases. The CDR3 length is 15 residues. Germline lookup yields CDR1 MNHEY and CDR2 SVGAGI. J gave up 6 bases and V 4 bases, and 9 bases lay outside the gene matches. For the CDR3, the DNA is TGTGCCAGCAGTTCCACAGGGGGCCGCGCCCCTGAAGCTTTCTTT. Translating gives CASSSTGGRAPEAFF.

About this clonotype: Since a much larger clone is just one base distant, this may be a read error. J is TRBJ2-3 and V is TRBV27; 9 bases match TRBD2. This CDR3 has 16 amino acids. Trimming removed 1 base from V and 3 bases from J; junction bases left unmatched: 5. CDR1 is MNHEY, CDR2 SMNVEV, per germline (reference sequence). In DNA, the CDR3 is TGTGCCAGCAGTTTATATGGCGGGGGGGCGACAGATACGCAGTATTTT. It is translated as CASSLYGGGATDTQYF.

Note on this clonotype: Possible read error: a much larger clone is one base away. The genes are TRBV15 and TRBJ2-6; maybe TRBD1 (5 bases). The CDR3 covers 16 residues. Germline values: CDR1 LNHNV, CDR2 YYDKDF (reference sequence). CDR3: CATSREKGSGANVRTF. The CDR3, as DNA: TGTGCCACCAGCAGAGAGAAGGGATCTGGGGCCAACGTCCGGACTTTC.

This clonotype was counted ten times or more. The V call is TRBV29-1, the J call TRBJ2-3; D perhaps matches TRBD1 (6 bases). Trimming shortened V by 4 bases and J by 3 bases, and 14 bases separated the two germline ends. Germline V CDR1 and CDR2: SQVTM, ANQGSEA. This CDR3 contains 14 residues. DNA for the CDR3: TGCAGCGTTGTAGTAGGGGGTAATACAGATACGCAGTATTTT. Its protein is CSVVVGGNTDTQYF.

As for this clonotype: A much larger clonotype is one base distant, so this may be a read error. The chain has TRBV20-1 and TRBJ2-1; TRBD1 agrees at 8 bases. The CDR3 covers 14 residues. J was trimmed by 4 bases and V by 1 base; bases with no gene match: 3. CDR1 DFQATT and CDR2 SNEGSKA come from the germline V gene (reference sequence). The CDR3 spells CSARARTGYNEQFF. In DNA, the CDR3 is TGCAGTGCTAGAGCCCGGACAGGGTACAATGAGCAGTTCTTC.

This clonotype was counted a few times. This rearrangement joins TRBV27 to TRBJ1-5; D not resolved. V gave up 2 bases and J gave up 4 bases, with 9 bases separating them. The germline CDR1 and CDR2 sequences are MNHEY and SMNVEV (reference sequence). This CDR3 comprises 14 residues. The CDR3 loop is CASSLIGQNQPQHF. DNA for the CDR3: TGTGCCAGCAGTTTAATAGGCCAAAATCAGCCCCAGCATTTT.

This clonotype was seen ten or more times. This sequence joins TRBV20-1 and TRBJ2-7; 11 nucleotides match TRBD2. V gave up 0 bases and J gave up 3 bases; unmatched junction bases: 10. CDR3 size: 17 residues. The germline V gene encodes CDR1 DFQATT and CDR2 SNEGSKA (reference sequence). CDR3: CSARDVAGLADRYEQYF. The CDR3 bases are TGCAGTGCTAGAGACGTGGCGGGACTAGCGGATCGCTACGAGCAGTACTTC.

V usage is TRBV15 and J usage is TRBJ2-3, with D perhaps assigned TRBD1 or TRBD2 (5 bases each). V was clipped by 5 bases and J by 5 bases, with 14 bases between them. CDR1 is LNHNV, CDR2 YYDKDF, per germline (reference sequence). The CDR3 loop spans 14 amino acids. The CDR3, as DNA: TGTGCCACCAGCCGGGACCGCGGCCGAGATACGCAGTATTTT. Protein sequence: CATSRDRGRDTQYF.

This clonotype showed up just a few times. This rearrangement joins TRBV5-1 to TRBJ1-1; 9 nucleotides line up with TRBD1. Germline V lookup: CDR1 SGHRS, CDR2 YFSETQ. Trimming took 6 bases from V and 2 from J; bases not matched to a gene: 8. This CDR3 comprises 15 residues. CDR3 loop: CASTNLGQGNTEAFF. The CDR3 DNA follows: TGCGCCAGCACCAACCTGGGACAGGGTAACACTGAAGCTTTCTTT.

This clonotype occurred once. The chain couples TRBV11-2 to TRBJ1-1, with TRBD1 matching 12 bases. Germline CDR1 reads SGHAT; CDR2 reads FQNNGV. The ends lost 5 bases at V and 4 bases at J; junction bases unmatched: 8. This CDR3 contains 16 residues. The CDR3 DNA reads TGTGCCAGCAGCCCGGGACAGGGGGCTTGGGTCACTGAAGCTTTCTTT. Protein sequence: CASSPGQGAWVTEAFF.

Only a few counts were recorded for this clonotype. This chain links TRBV12-3 or TRBV12-4 with TRBJ1-5, with TRBD1 matching over 10 bases. With 5 bases clipped from V and 4 bases from J, the junction kept 8 bases outside the gene matches. The CDR3 runs 16 residues. CDR3 in amino acids: CASSPAGQGPNQPQHF. CDR3 DNA sequence: TGTGCCAGCAGTCCAGCGGGACAGGGGCCAAATCAGCCCCAGCATTTT.

The chain links TRBV28 to TRBJ1-1, with D perhaps TRBD1 (6 bases). Trimming cost V 3 bases and J 5 bases, with 13 bases left between them. The CDR3 has 14 amino acids. Germline CDR1 reads MDHEN; CDR2 reads SYDVKM. DNA for the CDR3: TGTGCCAGCAGTTTGGAGGGGGAAAAAACTGAAGCTTTCTTT. Translated, it gives CASSLEGEKTEAFF.

This clonotype was detected only a few times. The chain has TRBV24-1 and TRBJ2-1; D is possibly TRBD2 (6 bases). The ends were cut back, 2 bases at V and 3 bases at J, with 13 bases in the middle. Germline CDR1 and CDR2: KGHDR and SFDVKD. The CDR3 length is 16 residues. The CDR3 DNA is TGTGCCACCAGTGATTCCCGGAGGGGTAGCTACAATGAGCAGTTCTTC. It encodes CATSDSRRGSYNEQFF.

This clonotype has only a few counts. V gene TRBV9 combines with J gene TRBJ2-1, with 13 bases identical to TRBD2. Trimming removed 0 bases from V and 10 bases from J; junction bases left unmatched: 7. The germline V gene encodes CDR1 SGDLS and CDR2 YYNGEE. This CDR3 is 16 amino acids long. CDR3 sequence: CASSVGTSGGQGEQFF. The CDR3 DNA sequence: TGTGCCAGCAGCGTAGGGACTAGCGGGGGTCAGGGCGAGCAGTTCTTC.